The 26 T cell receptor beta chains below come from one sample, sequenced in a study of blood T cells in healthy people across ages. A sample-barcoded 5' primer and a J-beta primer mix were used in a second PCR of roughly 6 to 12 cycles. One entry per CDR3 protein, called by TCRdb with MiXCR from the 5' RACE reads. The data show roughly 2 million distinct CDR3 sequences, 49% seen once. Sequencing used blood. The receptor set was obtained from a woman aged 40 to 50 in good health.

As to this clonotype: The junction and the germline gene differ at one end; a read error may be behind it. DNA for the CDR3: TGTGCCAGCAGCCCCCCCACAGGGAAAGATGGGACCAACGTCCTGACTTTC. Its translation is CASSPPTGKDGTNVLTF. The chain employs TRBV7-8 and TRBJ2-6, with D possibly TRBD1 on 6 matching bases. The CDR3 has 17 residues. Germline V gene sequence: CDR1 SGHVS, CDR2 FQNEAQ.

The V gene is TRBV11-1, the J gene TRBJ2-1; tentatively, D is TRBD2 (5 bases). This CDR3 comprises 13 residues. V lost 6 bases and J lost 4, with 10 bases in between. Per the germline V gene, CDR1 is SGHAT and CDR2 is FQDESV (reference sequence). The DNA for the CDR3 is TGTGCCAGCAGGCAAAGGACTTACAATGAGCAGTTCTTC. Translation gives CASRQRTYNEQFF. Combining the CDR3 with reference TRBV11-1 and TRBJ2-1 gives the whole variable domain EAEVAQSPRYKITEKSQAVAFWCDPISGHATLYWYRQILGQGPELLVQFQDESVVDDSQLPKDRFSAERLKGVDSTLKIQPAELGDSAMYLCASRQRTYNEQFFGPGTRLTVL.

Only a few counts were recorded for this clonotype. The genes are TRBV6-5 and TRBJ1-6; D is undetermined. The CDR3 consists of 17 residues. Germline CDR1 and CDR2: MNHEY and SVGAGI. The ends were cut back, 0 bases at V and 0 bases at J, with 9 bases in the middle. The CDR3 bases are TGTGCCAGCAGTTACTCTTCAGGAAGCTCCTATAATTCACCCCTCCACTTT. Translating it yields CASSYSSGSSYNSPLHF.

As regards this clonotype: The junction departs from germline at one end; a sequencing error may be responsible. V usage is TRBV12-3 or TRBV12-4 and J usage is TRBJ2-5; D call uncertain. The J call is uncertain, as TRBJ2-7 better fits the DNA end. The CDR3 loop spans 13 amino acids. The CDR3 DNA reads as TGCGCCTGCCGTGCAGAACTAATCCACGAGCAGTACTTC. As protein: CACRAELIHEQYF.

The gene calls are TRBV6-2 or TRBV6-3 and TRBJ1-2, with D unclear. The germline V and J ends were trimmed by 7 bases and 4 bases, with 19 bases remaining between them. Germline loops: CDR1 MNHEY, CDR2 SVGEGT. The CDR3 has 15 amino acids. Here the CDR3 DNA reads TGTGCCAGCATCCGCTCGGGAGGGCCGAGCTATGGCTACACCTTC. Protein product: CASIRSGGPSYGYTF.

The CDR3 loop is CASSYELSGTLQETQYF. As DNA, the CDR3 is TGTGCCAGCAGTTACGAATTATCCGGAACACTCCAAGAGACCCAGTACTTC. The chain employs TRBV6-2 or TRBV6-3 and TRBJ2-5; no clear D gene. CDR1 and CDR2 from the germline V gene are MNHEY and SVGEGT. This CDR3 has 17 residues. With 2 bases removed from V and 1 base from J, the gap between germline ends came to 17 bases.

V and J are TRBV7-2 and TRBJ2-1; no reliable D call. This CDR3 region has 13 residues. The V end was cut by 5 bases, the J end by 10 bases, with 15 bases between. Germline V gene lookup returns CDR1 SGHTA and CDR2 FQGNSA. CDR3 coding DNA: TGTGCCAGCAGCCCCCAGGTGGAGAGCGAGCAGTTCTTC. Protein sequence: CASSPQVESEQFF.

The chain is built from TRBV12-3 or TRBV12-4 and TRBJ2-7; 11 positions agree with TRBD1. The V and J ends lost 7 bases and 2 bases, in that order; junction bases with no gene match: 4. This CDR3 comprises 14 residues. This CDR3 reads CASNGQGATYEQYF. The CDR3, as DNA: TGTGCCAGCAATGGACAGGGGGCCACCTACGAGCAGTACTTC.

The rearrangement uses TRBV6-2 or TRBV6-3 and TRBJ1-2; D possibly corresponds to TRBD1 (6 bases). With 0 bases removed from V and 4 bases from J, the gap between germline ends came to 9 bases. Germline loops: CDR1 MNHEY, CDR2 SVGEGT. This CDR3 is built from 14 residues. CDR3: CASSYSRTAYGYTF. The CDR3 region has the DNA TGTGCCAGCAGTTACTCAAGGACAGCCTATGGCTACACCTTC.

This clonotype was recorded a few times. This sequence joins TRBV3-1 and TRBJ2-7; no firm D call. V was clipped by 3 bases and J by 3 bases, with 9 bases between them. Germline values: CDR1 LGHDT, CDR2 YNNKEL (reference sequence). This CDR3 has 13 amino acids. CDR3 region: CASSQNRDYEQYF. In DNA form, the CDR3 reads TGTGCCAGCAGCCAGAACAGAGACTACGAGCAGTACTTC.

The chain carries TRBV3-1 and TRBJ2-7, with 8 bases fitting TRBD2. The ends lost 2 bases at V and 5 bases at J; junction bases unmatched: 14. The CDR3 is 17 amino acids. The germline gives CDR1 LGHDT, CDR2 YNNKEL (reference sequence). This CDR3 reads CASSQSHAGGAQNEQYF. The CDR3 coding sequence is TGTGCCAGCAGCCAAAGTCATGCGGGGGGCGCACAGAACGAGCAGTACTTC.

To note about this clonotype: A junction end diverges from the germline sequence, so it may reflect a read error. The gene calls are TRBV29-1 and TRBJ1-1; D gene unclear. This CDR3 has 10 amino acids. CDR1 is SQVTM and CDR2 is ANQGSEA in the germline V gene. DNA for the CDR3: TGCAGCGTTGATGGAGGCAGGCTCCTCTTT. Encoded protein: CSVDGGRLLF.

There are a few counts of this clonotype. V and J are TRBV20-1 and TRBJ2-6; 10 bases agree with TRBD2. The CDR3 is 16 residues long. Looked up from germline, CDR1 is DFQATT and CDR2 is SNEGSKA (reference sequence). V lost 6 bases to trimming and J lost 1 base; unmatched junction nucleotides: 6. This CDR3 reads CSARSGGASGANVLTF. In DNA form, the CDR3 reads TGCAGTGCCAGAAGCGGGGGGGCATCTGGGGCCAACGTCCTGACTTTC.

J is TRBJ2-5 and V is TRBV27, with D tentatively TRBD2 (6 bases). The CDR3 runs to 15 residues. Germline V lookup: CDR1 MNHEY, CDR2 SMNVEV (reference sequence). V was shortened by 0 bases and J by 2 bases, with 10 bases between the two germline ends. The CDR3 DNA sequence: TGTGCCAGCAGTTTATCGTGGGGGACTCAAGAGACCCAGTACTTC. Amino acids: CASSLSWGTQETQYF.

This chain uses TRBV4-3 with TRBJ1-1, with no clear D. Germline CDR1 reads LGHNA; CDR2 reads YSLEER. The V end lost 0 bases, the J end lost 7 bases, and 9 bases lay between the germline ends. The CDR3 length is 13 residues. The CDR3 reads CASSQEGLDEAFF. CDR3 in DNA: TGCGCCAGCAGCCAAGAGGGGTTAGATGAAGCTTTCTTT.

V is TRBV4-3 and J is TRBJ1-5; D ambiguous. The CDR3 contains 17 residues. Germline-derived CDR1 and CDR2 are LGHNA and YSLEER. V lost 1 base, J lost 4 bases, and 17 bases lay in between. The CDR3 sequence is CASSQGFSVGGNQPQHF. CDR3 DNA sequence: TGCGCCAGCAGCCAAGGGTTCTCAGTGGGAGGTAATCAGCCCCAGCATTTT.

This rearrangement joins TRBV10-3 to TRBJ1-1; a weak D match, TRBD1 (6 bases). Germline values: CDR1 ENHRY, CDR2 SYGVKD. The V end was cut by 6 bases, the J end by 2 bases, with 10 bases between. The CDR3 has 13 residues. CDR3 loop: CAIRDSSNTEAFF. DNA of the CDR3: TGTGCCATCAGGGACAGTAGTAACACTGAAGCTTTCTTT.

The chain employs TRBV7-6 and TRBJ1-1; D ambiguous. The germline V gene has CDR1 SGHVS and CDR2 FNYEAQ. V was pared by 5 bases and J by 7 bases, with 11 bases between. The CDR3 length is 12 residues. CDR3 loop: CASSPTQVEAFF. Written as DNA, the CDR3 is TGTGCCAGCAGCCCGACCCAGGTTGAAGCTTTCTTT.

The CDR3 DNA is TGTGCCAGCGAAGGGGGACAGGGTCTATCCAATGAGCAGTTCTTC. Protein: CASEGGQGLSNEQFF. The chain employs TRBV7-9 and TRBJ2-1, with TRBD1 matching 9 bases. Germline CDR1 reads SEHNR; CDR2 reads FQNEAQ (reference sequence). CDR3 length: 15 residues. V lost 8 bases, J lost 6 bases, and 11 bases stayed unmatched.

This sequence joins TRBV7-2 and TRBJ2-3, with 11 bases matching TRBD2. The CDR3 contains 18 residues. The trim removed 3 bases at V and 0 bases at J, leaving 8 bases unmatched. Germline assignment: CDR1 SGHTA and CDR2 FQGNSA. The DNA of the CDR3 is TGTGCCAGCAGCTTCACGGCTAGCGGGGGGCCTAGCACAGATACGCAGTATTTT. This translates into CASSFTASGGPSTDTQYF.

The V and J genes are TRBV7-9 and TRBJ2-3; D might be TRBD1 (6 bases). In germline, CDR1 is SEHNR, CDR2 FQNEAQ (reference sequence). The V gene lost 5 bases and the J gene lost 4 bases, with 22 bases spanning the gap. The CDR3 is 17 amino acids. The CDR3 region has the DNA TGTGCCAGCAGCCCCCTCAGGGGAGAAGGTTGGGCAGATACGCAGTATTTT. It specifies CASSPLRGEGWADTQYF. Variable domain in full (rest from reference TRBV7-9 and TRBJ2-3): DTGVSQNPRHKITKRGQNVTFRCDPISEHNRLYWYRQTLGQGPEFLTYFQNEAQLEKSRLLSDRFSAERPKGSFSTLEIQRTEQGDSAMYLCASSPLRGEGWADTQYFGPGTRLTVL.

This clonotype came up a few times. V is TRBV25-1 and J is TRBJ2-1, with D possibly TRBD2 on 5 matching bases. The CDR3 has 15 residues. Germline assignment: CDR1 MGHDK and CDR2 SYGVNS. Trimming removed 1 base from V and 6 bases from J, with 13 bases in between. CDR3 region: CASSESPPGGNEQFF. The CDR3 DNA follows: TGTGCCAGCAGTGAATCACCCCCTGGAGGCAATGAGCAGTTCTTC.

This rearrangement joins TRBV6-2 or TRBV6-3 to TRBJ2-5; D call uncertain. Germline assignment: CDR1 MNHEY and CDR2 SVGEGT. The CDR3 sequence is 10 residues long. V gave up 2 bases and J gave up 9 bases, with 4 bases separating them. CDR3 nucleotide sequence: TGTGCCAGCAGTTACGACCCCCAGTACTTC. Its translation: CASSYDPQYF.

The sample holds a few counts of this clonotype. The CDR3: CASSDRGDYGYTF. The CDR3 DNA reads TGCGCCAGCAGCGACAGGGGAGACTATGGCTACACCTTC. The V and J genes are TRBV4-1 and TRBJ1-2, with 8 bases identical to TRBD1. The CDR3 covers 13 residues. The J segment lost 3 bases and the V segment lost 5 bases, leaving 2 bases of the junction unmatched. From germline, CDR1 is MGHRA and CDR2 YSYEKL.

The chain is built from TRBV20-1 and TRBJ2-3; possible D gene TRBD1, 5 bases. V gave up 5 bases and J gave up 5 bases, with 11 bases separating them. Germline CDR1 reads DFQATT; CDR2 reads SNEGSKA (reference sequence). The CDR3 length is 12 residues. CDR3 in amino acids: CSAGRVIDTQYF. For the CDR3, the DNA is TGCAGTGCTGGCAGGGTAATAGATACGCAGTATTTT.

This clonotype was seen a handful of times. The CDR3 DNA reads TGTGCCATCAGTGAGGGTCGGGTACCAGGGGACGAGCAGTACTTC. It is translated as CAISEGRVPGDEQYF. The J gene is TRBJ2-7, the V gene TRBV10-3, with a tentative D call TRBD1 (6 bases). Trimming pared 2 bases from V and 5 bases from J, leaving 16 bases between. Germline CDR1 reads ENHRY; CDR2 reads SYGVKD. This CDR3 contains 15 residues.